This T cell receptor (beta chain) was identified during a study of T cell changes during pregnancy in multiple sclerosis (dated by TCRdb to about 2019). Notes on the research overall: Changes in the T cell repertoire over the course of pregnancy were examined in this study in women with multiple sclerosis.

As to this clone: Its specific antigen is unknown. Base quality data are lacking; no much larger clone is found one base away.

Receptor amplification or capture employed the immunoSEQ multiplex PCR assay. Sourced from immuneACCESS, this table was stored by TCRdb with only in-frame sequences that have V and J called. A share of the clones is absent; for the studies checked, an unresolved V gene accounts for under half, and the remainder has no known explanation. In all, the sample holds about 40,000 clones, and over 85% of those were seen once. The ten most abundant clones make up roughly 1.2% of the sample. Via the germline V gene, CDR1 is SGHRS and CDR2 YFSETQ. Here V drops 1 base and J drops 4 bases, and the junction holds 3 bases not matched to any gene. The CDR3 spans 14 residues, from the cysteine through the phenylalanine. Only the CDR3 part of the read is kept: 42 bases, read in frame from the first base.

The source was peripheral blood, collected before pregnancy. The TCR comes from a female donor with multiple sclerosis, enrolled in a pregnancy study. The chain is assembled from TRBV5-1 and TRBJ2-7, with 9 middle bases fitting TRBD2. The DNA sequence is as follows: TGCGCCAGCAGCTTGTCTAGCGGGGTTTACGAGCAGTACTTC. This gives the protein CASSLSSGVYEQYF.